This T cell receptor (beta chain) derives from a study of blood T cell repertoires in COVID-19. Germline assignment: CDR1 SEHNR and CDR2 FQNEAQ (reference sequence). V lost 5 bases, J lost 1 base, and 15 bases stayed unmatched. CDR3 length: 19 residues. Data came from immunoSEQ multiplex PCR; TCRdb stores just in-frame clones and leaves some out. This sample has under 150,000 clones, with around three quarters found just once. The receptor was derived from a woman between 65 and 79 years old with acute or convalescent COVID-19. Sample: peripheral blood. V and J are TRBV7-9 and TRBJ2-2, with 8 bases aligning to TRBD2. The CDR3 sequence: CASSQPISGEPKNTGELFF. The DNA for the CDR3 is TGTGCCAGCAGCCAACCCATTAGCGGGGAGCCAAAGAACACCGGGGAGCTGTTTTTT.